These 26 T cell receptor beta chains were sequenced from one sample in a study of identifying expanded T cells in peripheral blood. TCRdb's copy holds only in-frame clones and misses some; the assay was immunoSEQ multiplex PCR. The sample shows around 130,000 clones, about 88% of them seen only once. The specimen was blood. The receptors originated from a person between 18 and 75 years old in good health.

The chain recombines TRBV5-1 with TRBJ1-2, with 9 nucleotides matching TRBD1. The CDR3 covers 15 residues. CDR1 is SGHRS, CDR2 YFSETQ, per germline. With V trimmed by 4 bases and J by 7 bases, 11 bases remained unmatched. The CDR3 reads CASSHNKDRGGGYTF. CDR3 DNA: TGCGCCAGCAGCCATAATAAGGACAGGGGAGGTGGCTACACCTTC.

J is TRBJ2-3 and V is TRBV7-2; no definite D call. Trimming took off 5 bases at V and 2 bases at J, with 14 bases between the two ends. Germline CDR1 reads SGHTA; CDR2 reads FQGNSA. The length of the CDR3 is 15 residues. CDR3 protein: CASSTEPLHTDTQYF. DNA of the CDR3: TGTGCCAGCAGCACAGAGCCCCTACACACAGATACGCAGTATTTT.

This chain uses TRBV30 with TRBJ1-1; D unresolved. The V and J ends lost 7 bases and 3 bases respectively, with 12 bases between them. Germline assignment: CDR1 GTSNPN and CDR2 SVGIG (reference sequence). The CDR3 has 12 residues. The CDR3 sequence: CALNLPYTEAFF. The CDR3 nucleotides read TGTGCCTTGAATTTGCCGTACACTGAAGCTTTCTTT.

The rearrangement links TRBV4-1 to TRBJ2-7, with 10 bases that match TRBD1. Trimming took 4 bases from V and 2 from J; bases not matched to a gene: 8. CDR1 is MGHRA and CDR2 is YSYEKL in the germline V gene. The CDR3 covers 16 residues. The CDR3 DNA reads TGCGCCAGCAGCCGAGGCCGGGACAGGGGCGCCTACGAGCAGTACTTC. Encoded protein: CASSRGRDRGAYEQYF.

The DNA for the CDR3 is TGTGCCAGCAGCCGACTTAATGAGCAGTTCTTC. This gives the protein CASSRLNEQFF. V is TRBV7-8 and J is TRBJ2-1, with D hard to call. Germline assignment: CDR1 SGHVS and CDR2 FQNEAQ. V was shortened by 5 bases and J by 7 bases, with 6 bases between the two germline ends. The CDR3 runs to 11 residues. The entire variable domain, with the rest obtained from reference TRBV7-8 and TRBJ2-1, is as follows: GAGVSQSPRYKVAKRGQDVALRCDPISGHVSLFWYQQALGQGPEFLTYFQNEAQLDKSGLPSDRFFAERPEGSVSTLKIQRTQQEDSAVYLCASSRLNEQFFGPGTRLTVL.

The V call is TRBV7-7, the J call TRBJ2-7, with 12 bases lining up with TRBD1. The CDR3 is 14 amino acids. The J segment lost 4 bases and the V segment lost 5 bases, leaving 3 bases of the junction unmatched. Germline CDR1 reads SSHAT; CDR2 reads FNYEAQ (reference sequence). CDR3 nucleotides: TGTGCCAGCAGCCAGGGACAGGGGGCATACGAGCAGTACTTC. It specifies CASSQGQGAYEQYF.

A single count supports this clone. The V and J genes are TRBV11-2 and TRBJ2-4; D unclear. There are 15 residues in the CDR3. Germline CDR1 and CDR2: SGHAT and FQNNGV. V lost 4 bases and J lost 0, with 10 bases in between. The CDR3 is CASSSPSLAKNIQYF. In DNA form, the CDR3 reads TGTGCCAGCAGCTCTCCATCTCTAGCCAAAAACATTCAGTACTTC.

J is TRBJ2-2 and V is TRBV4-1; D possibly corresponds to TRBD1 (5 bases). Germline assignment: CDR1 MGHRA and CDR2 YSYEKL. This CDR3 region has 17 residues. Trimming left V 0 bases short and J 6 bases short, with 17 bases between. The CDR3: CASSQDGRVGQSGELFF. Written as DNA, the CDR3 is TGCGCCAGCAGCCAAGATGGAAGGGTGGGGCAGTCCGGGGAGCTGTTTTTT.

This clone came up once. The CDR3 DNA reads TGTGCCAGCAGTACGGGACAGGTCGGCAATGAGCAGTTCTTC. It is translated as CASSTGQVGNEQFF. This rearrangement joins TRBV2 to TRBJ2-1, with TRBD1 matching 8 bases. V was clipped by 5 bases and J by 6 bases; unmatched bases: 6. The V gene's germline CDR1 is SNHLY and CDR2 FYNNEI. The CDR3 is made up of 14 amino acids.

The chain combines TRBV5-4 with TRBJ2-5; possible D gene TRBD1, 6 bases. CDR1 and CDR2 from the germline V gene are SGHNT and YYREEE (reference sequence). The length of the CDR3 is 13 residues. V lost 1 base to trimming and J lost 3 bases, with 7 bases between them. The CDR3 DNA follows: TGTGCCAGCAGCTTGAGGACAGAAGAGACCCAGTACTTC. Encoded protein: CASSLRTEETQYF.

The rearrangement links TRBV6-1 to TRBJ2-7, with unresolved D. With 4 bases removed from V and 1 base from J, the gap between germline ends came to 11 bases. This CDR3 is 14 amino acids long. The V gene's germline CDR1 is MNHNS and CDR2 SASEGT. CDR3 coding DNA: TGTGCCAGCAGTGGACATGATCTTTCCTACGAGCAGTACTTC. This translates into CASSGHDLSYEQYF.

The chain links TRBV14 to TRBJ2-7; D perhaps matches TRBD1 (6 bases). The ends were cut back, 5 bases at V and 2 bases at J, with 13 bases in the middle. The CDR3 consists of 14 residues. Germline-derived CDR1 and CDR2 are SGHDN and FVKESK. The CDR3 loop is CASSEGGQPYEQYF. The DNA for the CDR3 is TGTGCCAGCAGCGAAGGAGGACAGCCCTACGAGCAGTACTTC.

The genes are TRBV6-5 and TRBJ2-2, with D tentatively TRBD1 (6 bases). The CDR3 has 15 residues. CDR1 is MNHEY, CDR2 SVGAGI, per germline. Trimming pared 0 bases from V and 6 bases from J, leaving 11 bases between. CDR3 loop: CASSYSPTGPGELFF. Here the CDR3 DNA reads TGTGCCAGCAGTTACTCCCCGACAGGCCCCGGGGAGCTGTTTTTT.

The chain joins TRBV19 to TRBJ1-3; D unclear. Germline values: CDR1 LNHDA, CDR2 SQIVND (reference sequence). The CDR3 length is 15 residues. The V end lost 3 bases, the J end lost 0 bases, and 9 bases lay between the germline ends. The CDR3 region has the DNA TGTGCCAGTAGTATGGAACGGATCTCTGGAAACACCATATATTTT. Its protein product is CASSMERISGNTIYF.

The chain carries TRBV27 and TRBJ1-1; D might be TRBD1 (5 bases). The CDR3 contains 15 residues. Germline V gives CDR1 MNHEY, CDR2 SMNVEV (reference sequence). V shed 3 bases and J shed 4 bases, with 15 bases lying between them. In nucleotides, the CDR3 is TGTGCCAGCAGTTTCAGTCCAGGGAGGGGCACTGAAGCTTTCTTT. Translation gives CASSFSPGRGTEAFF.

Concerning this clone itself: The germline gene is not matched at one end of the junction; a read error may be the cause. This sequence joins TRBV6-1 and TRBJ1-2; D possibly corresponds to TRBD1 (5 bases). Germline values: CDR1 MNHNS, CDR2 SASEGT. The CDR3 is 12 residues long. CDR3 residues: CASSENGGHPDF. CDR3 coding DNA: TGTGCCAGCAGTGAAAATGGAGGACATCCCGACTTC.

Written as DNA, the CDR3 is TGTGCCAGCTCTATACAGGGGGTGGACTATGGCTACACCTTC. Amino acids: CASSIQGVDYGYTF. The chain is built from TRBV18 and TRBJ1-2; 8 bases line up with TRBD1. V lost 6 bases, J lost 3 bases, and 6 bases stayed unmatched. The germline gives CDR1 KGHSH, CDR2 LQKENI. The CDR3 totals 14 residues.

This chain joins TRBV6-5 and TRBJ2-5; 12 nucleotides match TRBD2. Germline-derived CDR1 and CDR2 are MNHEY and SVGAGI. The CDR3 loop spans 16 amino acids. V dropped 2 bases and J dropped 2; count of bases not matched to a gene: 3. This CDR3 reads CASSYGTSGPQETQYF. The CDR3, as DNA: TGTGCCAGCAGTTACGGGACTAGCGGGCCTCAAGAGACCCAGTACTTC.

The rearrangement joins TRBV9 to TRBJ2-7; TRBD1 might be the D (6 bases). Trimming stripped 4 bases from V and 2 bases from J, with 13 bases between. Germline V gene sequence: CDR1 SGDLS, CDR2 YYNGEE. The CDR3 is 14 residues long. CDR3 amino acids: CASSPRQVPYEQYF. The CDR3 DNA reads TGTGCCAGCAGCCCGCGACAGGTTCCCTACGAGCAGTACTTC.

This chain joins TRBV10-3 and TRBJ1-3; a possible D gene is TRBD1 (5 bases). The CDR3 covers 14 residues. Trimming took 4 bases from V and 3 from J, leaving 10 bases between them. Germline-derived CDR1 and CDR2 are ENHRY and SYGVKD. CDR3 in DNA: TGTGCCATCAGTGGGGGGGTTCTTGGAAACACCATATATTTT. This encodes CAISGGVLGNTIYF.

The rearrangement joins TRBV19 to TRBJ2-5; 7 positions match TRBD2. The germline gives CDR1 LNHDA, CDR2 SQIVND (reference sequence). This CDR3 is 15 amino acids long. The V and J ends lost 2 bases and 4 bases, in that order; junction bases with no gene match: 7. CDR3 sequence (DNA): TGTGCCAGTAGTATACGGCGGGGGACGGGAGAGACCCAGTACTTC. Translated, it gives CASSIRRGTGETQYF.

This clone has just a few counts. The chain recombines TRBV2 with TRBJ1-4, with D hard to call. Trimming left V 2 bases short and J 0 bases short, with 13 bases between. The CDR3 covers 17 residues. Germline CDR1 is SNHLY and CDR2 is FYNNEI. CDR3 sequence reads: CASSEPSRSTTNEKLFF. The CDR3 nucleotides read TGTGCCAGCAGTGAACCCAGCAGGTCTACAACTAATGAAAAACTGTTTTTT. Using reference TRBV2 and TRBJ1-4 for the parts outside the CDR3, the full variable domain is EPEVTQTPSHQVTQMGQEVILRCVPISNHLYFYWYRQILGQKVEFLVSFYNNEISEKSEIFDDQFSVERPDGSNFTLKIRSTKLEDSAMYFCASSEPSRSTTNEKLFFGSGTQLSVL.

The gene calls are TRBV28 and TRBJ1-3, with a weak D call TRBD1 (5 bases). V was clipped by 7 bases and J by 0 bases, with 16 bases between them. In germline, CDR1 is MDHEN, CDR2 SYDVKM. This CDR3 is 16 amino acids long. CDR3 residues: CASIQWGDISGNTIYF. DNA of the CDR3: TGTGCCAGCATCCAATGGGGGGATATCTCTGGAAACACCATATATTTT.

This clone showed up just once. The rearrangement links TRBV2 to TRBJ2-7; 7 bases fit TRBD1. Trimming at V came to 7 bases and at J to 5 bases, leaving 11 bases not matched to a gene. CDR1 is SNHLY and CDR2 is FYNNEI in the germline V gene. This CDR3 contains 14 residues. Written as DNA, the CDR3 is TGTGCCAGCATTACAGGGGTTCCGGGCGACGAGCAGTACTTC. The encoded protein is CASITGVPGDEQYF.

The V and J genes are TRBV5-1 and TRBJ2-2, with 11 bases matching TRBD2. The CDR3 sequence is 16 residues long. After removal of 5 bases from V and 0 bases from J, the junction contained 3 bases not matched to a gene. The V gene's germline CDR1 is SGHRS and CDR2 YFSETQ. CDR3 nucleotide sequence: TGCGCCAGCAGACTAGCGGGGGCCTCGAACACCGGGGAGCTGTTTTTT. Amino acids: CASRLAGASNTGELFF.

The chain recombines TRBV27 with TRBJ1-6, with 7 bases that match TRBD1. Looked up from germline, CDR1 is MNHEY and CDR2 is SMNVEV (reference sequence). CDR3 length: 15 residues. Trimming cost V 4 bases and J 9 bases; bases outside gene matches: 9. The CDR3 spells CASSSQGRGRSPLHF. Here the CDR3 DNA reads TGTGCCAGCAGTTCCCAGGGGAGGGGGCGTTCACCCCTCCACTTT.